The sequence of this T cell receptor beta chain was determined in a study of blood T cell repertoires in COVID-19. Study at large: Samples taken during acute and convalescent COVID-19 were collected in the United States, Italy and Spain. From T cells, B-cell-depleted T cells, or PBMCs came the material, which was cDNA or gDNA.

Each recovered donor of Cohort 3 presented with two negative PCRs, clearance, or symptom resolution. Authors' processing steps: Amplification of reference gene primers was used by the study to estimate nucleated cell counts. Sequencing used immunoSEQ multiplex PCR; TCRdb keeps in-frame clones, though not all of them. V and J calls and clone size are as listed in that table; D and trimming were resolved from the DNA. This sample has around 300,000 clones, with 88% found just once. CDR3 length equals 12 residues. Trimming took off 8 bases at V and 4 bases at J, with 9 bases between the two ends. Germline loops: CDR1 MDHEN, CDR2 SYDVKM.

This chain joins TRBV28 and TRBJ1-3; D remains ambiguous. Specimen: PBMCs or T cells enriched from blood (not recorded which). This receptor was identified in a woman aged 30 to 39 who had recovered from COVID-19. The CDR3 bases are TGTGCCAGCGGACGGGGAGGAAACACCATATATTTT. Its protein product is CASGRGGNTIYF.